A single sample gave rise to the 30 T cell receptor beta chains below, sequenced in a study of identical twins. Each CDR3 protein is one row after TCRdb ran MiXCR on the 5' RACE reads. The sample carries 500,000 to 650,000 distinct CDR3 sequences, about 20% recorded once. A further study also used this sample, focusing on yellow fever vaccine responses in identical twins.

Material for sequencing was CD4+ T cells sorted from blood. The receptors were sampled from a young woman in good health.

This clonotype showed up just a few times. This chain links TRBV6-5 with TRBJ1-2; the D is unclear. Between the trimmed V and J ends, which lost 0 bases and 2 bases, there was a span of 10 bases. Germline lookup yields CDR1 MNHEY and CDR2 SVGAGI. This CDR3 comprises 15 residues. The CDR3 sequence: CASSYSAGPNYGYTF. The CDR3 coding sequence is TGTGCCAGCAGTTACTCGGCAGGACCGAACTATGGCTACACCTTC.

Only a few counts were recorded for this clonotype. The rearrangement links TRBV7-9 to TRBJ2-2; D is ambiguous. The CDR3 is made up of 14 amino acids. Deletions cut 5 bases from V and 2 bases from J, with 9 bases between. Germline lookup yields CDR1 SEHNR and CDR2 FQNEAQ (reference sequence). This CDR3 is CASSIGLNTGELFF. The CDR3, as DNA: TGTGCCAGCAGCATCGGGCTTAACACCGGGGAGCTGTTTTTT.

This clonotype was seen a few times. The chain is built from TRBV7-9 and TRBJ1-1, with TRBD1 identical over 8 bases. Unmatched junction bases numbered 3, after V lost 5 bases and J lost 1 base. The germline CDR1 and CDR2 sequences are SEHNR and FQNEAQ (reference sequence). The CDR3 spans 14 residues. CDR3 DNA: TGTGCCAGCAGCACGGGACAGGAGAACACTGAAGCTTTCTTT. Translated, it gives CASSTGQENTEAFF.

This clonotype was counted only a few times. This chain connects TRBV7-9 to TRBJ2-7; 8 bases fit TRBD1. V was pared by 5 bases and J by 4 bases, with 10 bases of the junction left unmatched. Germline-derived CDR1 and CDR2 are SEHNR and FQNEAQ (reference sequence). The CDR3 totals 15 residues. The CDR3 protein is CASSRSGGQGYEQYV. DNA of the CDR3: TGTGCCAGCAGCCGTTCAGGGGGCCAAGGGTACGAGCAGTACGTC.

There are a few counts of this clonotype. J is TRBJ2-1 and V is TRBV5-4; 7 bases agree with TRBD2. Germline V gene lookup returns CDR1 SGHNT and CDR2 YYREEE (reference sequence). The CDR3 is made up of 14 amino acids. Trimming took 6 bases from V and 2 from J; bases not matched to a gene: 5. CDR3 nucleotides: TGTGCCAGCACCCAAGCGGGACCCTACAATGAGCAGTTCTTC. Amino acids: CASTQAGPYNEQFF. Variable domain in full (rest from reference TRBV5-4 and TRBJ2-1): ETGVTQSPTHLIKTRGQQVTLRCSSQSGHNTVSWYQQALGQGPQFIFQYYREEENGRGNFPPRFSGLQFPNYSSELNVNALELDDSALYLCASTQAGPYNEQFFGPGTRLTVL.

The chain is built from TRBV12-3 or TRBV12-4 and TRBJ1-1; no clear D. The CDR3 runs 14 residues. V was pared by 6 bases and J by 9 bases, with 20 bases between. Written as DNA, the CDR3 is TGTGCCAGCAGCCCATTGACCGACTCCTTGAAAGCTTTCTTT. Translation gives CASSPLTDSLKAFF.

This clonotype was counted ten times or more. The V and J genes are TRBV5-1 and TRBJ2-4, with D possibly matching TRBD1 (5 bases). This CDR3 has 14 residues. Between the trimmed V and J ends, which lost 4 bases and 9 bases, there was a span of 17 bases. The germline gives CDR1 SGHRS, CDR2 YFSETQ. This CDR3 is CASSPEGAGAIQYF. Written as DNA, the CDR3 is TGCGCCAGCAGCCCGGAAGGGGCCGGAGCCATTCAGTACTTC.

V gene TRBV10-3 combines with J gene TRBJ2-3; perhaps TRBD2 as D (6 bases). This CDR3 has 13 amino acids. In germline, CDR1 is ENHRY, CDR2 SYGVKD. V lost 8 bases to trimming and J lost 5 bases, with 14 bases between them. In DNA form, the CDR3 reads TGTGCCATCGGTGGCGGGACGGAAGATACGCAGTATTTT. It encodes CAIGGGTEDTQYF.

V usage is TRBV5-5 and J usage is TRBJ2-1; no clear D. Deletions cut 3 bases from V and 2 bases from J, with 18 bases between. Germline CDR1 is SGHKS and CDR2 is YYEKEE (reference sequence). The length of the CDR3 is 17 residues. CDR3 sequence (DNA): TGTGCCAGCAGCTCGCCCGGGCAGTCACTAACCTACAATGAGCAGTTCTTC. Translating it yields CASSSPGQSLTYNEQFF.

The V and J genes are TRBV3-1 and TRBJ2-1; 11 bases agree with TRBD2. Germline CDR1 and CDR2: LGHDT and YNNKEL (reference sequence). The CDR3 runs 18 residues. The ends lost 10 bases at V and 7 bases at J; junction bases unmatched: 21. In DNA form, the CDR3 reads TGTGCCACCTGCCAAGCCCCCGTCGGTAGCGGGAGGGCAAATGAGCAGTTCTTC. Translating it yields CATCQAPVGSGRANEQFF.

This chain links TRBV5-1 with TRBJ2-1, with no clear D. Trimming left V 0 bases short and J 2 bases short, with 15 bases between. Per the germline V gene, CDR1 is SGHRS and CDR2 is YFSETQ. This CDR3 contains 17 residues. The CDR3 is CASSLGSPLGAYNEQFF. CDR3 coding DNA: TGCGCCAGCAGCTTGGGATCACCACTTGGGGCCTACAATGAGCAGTTCTTC.

This clonotype has a handful of counts. The rearrangement uses TRBV11-2 and TRBJ2-4; D gene ambiguous. The CDR3 totals 12 residues. Trimming removed 1 base from V and 8 bases from J, with 6 bases in between. Per germline, CDR1 SGHAT and CDR2 FQNNGV. CDR3 in amino acids: CASSLVSDIQYF. CDR3 coding DNA: TGTGCCAGCAGCTTAGTCAGCGACATTCAGTACTTC.

This clonotype was picked up a small number of times. This chain uses TRBV2 with TRBJ2-7; 13 bases are a match to TRBD2. Trimming cost V 5 bases and J 7 bases; bases outside gene matches: 8. Germline V CDR1 and CDR2: SNHLY, FYNNEI. The CDR3 loop spans 15 amino acids. The CDR3 protein is CASSYTSGRANEQYF. The CDR3 DNA sequence: TGTGCCAGCAGTTATACTAGCGGGAGGGCCAATGAGCAGTACTTC.

The chain has TRBV10-2 and TRBJ2-2, with 8 bases lining up with TRBD2. This CDR3 is 15 amino acids long. Germline CDR1 and CDR2: WSHSY and SAAADI. V lost 6 bases and J lost 6; bases outside the gene matches: 9. DNA for the CDR3: TGCGCCAGCAGAGAAAGCGGGAGAACCTCCGGGGAGCTGTTTTTT. This gives the protein CASRESGRTSGELFF.

This clonotype was counted between two and nine times. The V gene is TRBV12-3 or TRBV12-4, the J gene TRBJ2-1; TRBD2 matches 8 bases. J gave up 11 bases and V 7 bases, and 10 bases lay outside the gene matches. The CDR3 is 13 amino acids. CDR3 residues: CASNLGAGGQQFF. DNA for the CDR3: TGTGCCAGCAACCTAGGGGCGGGAGGTCAGCAGTTCTTC.

The V and J genes are TRBV6-1 and TRBJ2-7; 8 bases map to TRBD2. V shed 6 bases and J 6 bases; nucleotides not matched to a gene: 16. The CDR3 runs to 16 residues. CDR1 is MNHNS and CDR2 is SASEGT in the germline V gene. The CDR3 coding sequence is TGTGCCAGCAGCCCCGGCGGGCCTAGCGGGCCTCTCGAGCAGTACGTC. It yields the protein CASSPGGPSGPLEQYV.

This clonotype was counted a few times. The gene calls are TRBV5-1 and TRBJ2-3, with D possibly matching TRBD2 (5 bases). V dropped 2 bases and J dropped 2 bases, with 12 bases sitting between them. Germline CDR1 reads SGHRS; CDR2 reads YFSETQ. The CDR3 covers 15 residues. The CDR3 nucleotides read TGCGCCAGCAGCTTTTTGCCGGGATACACAGATACGCAGTATTTT. As protein: CASSFLPGYTDTQYF.

This chain uses TRBV10-3 with TRBJ1-2, with D maybe TRBD1 (6 bases). V was pared by 2 bases and J by 6 bases, with 13 bases between. The CDR3 loop spans 14 amino acids. Germline V gene lookup returns CDR1 ENHRY and CDR2 SYGVKD. The CDR3 protein is CAISETGFSNGYTF. The CDR3 nucleotides read TGTGCCATCAGTGAGACAGGGTTTTCAAATGGCTACACCTTC.

V and J are TRBV20-1 and TRBJ1-1, with a tentative D call TRBD1 (5 bases). The CDR3 has 14 residues. Trimming shortened V by 6 bases and J by 2 bases, and 16 bases separated the two germline ends. The germline gives CDR1 DFQATT, CDR2 SNEGSKA (reference sequence). CDR3 region: CSAPEGTPNTEAFF. As DNA, the CDR3 is TGCAGTGCCCCCGAGGGGACCCCCAACACTGAAGCTTTCTTT.

This clonotype has just a few counts. The chain employs TRBV28 and TRBJ2-7; no clear D gene. The CDR3 runs 13 residues. The V and J ends lost 9 bases and 4 bases respectively, with 16 bases between them. The germline V gene encodes CDR1 MDHEN and CDR2 SYDVKM. The CDR3 protein is CARSKADPYEQYF. CDR3 bases: TGTGCCAGATCCAAAGCAGACCCATACGAGCAGTACTTC. Full variable domain (rest looked up from reference TRBV28 and TRBJ2-7): DVKVTQSSRYLVKRTGEKVFLECVQDMDHENMFWYRQDPGLGLRLIYFSYDVKMKEKGDIPEGYSVSREKKERFSLILESASTNQTSMYLCARSKADPYEQYFGPGTRLTVT.

The sample holds a few counts of this clonotype. V is TRBV7-3 and J is TRBJ2-3; TRBD1 matches at 7 bases. There are 15 residues in the CDR3. Trimming cost V 5 bases and J 5 bases; bases outside gene matches: 10. Germline CDR1 and CDR2: SGHTA and FQGTGA. The CDR3 region is CASSQVGTVGDTQYF. The CDR3 DNA reads TGTGCCAGCAGCCAAGTAGGGACAGTGGGAGATACGCAGTATTTT.

The J gene is TRBJ2-3, the V gene TRBV12-5; maybe TRBD1 (6 bases). CDR1 is LGHNT and CDR2 is FRNRAP in the germline V gene. Trimming removed 1 base from V and 5 bases from J, with 10 bases in between. CDR3 length: 14 residues. The CDR3 region has the DNA TGTGCTAGTGGTTTGGACAGGGCGGGAGATACGCAGTATTTT. Residues: CASGLDRAGDTQYF. Drawing the rest from reference TRBV12-5 and TRBJ2-3, the complete variable domain is DARVTQTPRHKVTEMGQEVTMRCQPILGHNTVFWYRQTMMQGLELLAYFRNRAPLDDSGMPKDRFSAEMPDATLATLKIQPSEPRDSAVYFCASGLDRAGDTQYFGPGTRLTVL.

The chain combines TRBV10-3 with TRBJ2-2, with TRBD1 as a possible D gene (5 bases). The ends were cut back, 4 bases at V and 1 base at J, with 7 bases in the middle. The V gene's germline CDR1 is ENHRY and CDR2 SYGVKD. This CDR3 is built from 14 residues. In DNA, the CDR3 is TGTGCCATCAGTGGAGGACAGAACACCGGGGAGCTGTTTTTT. Translating it yields CAISGGQNTGELFF.

Only a few counts were recorded for this clonotype. The rearrangement joins TRBV9 to TRBJ2-7, with D tentatively TRBD2 (5 bases). The germline V gene encodes CDR1 SGDLS and CDR2 YYNGEE. This CDR3 has 15 residues. Trimming pared 2 bases from V and 1 base from J, leaving 13 bases between. The CDR3 sequence is CASSVAGEPSYEQYF. The CDR3 region has the DNA TGTGCCAGCAGCGTGGCGGGCGAGCCGTCCTACGAGCAGTACTTC.

The chain's CDR3 is CASSLVNKPLHF. In DNA, the CDR3 is TGTGCCAGCAGCTTAGTTAACAAGCCCCTCCACTTT. This chain joins TRBV7-2 and TRBJ1-6; D remains unclear. Trimming cost V 1 base and J 13 bases, with 8 bases left between them. The germline V gene has CDR1 SGHTA and CDR2 FQGNSA. The CDR3 sequence is 12 residues long.

V and J are TRBV7-2 and TRBJ2-1; no clear D gene. Germline CDR1 reads SGHTA; CDR2 reads FQGNSA. V shed 1 base and J shed 6 bases, with 10 bases lying between them. This CDR3 comprises 14 residues. In nucleotides, the CDR3 is TGTGCCAGCAGCTTAGTATTCTCCGGCAATGAGCAGTTCTTC. It translates to CASSLVFSGNEQFF.

This clonotype was picked up a small number of times. The chain employs TRBV19 and TRBJ2-7; the match to TRBD2 covers 8 bases. Germline-derived CDR1 and CDR2 are LNHDA and SQIVND (reference sequence). The CDR3 contains 13 residues. Trimming removed 4 bases from V and 7 bases from J; junction bases left unmatched: 6. In DNA form, the CDR3 reads TGTGCCAGTAGTACCGGGACTAGTCGGGAGCAGTACTTC. Protein sequence: CASSTGTSREQYF.

This clonotype was counted a few times. The genes are TRBV20-1 and TRBJ1-1; no definite D call. This CDR3 comprises 12 residues. V was cut by 6 bases and J by 1 base, with 9 bases left in between. The germline gives CDR1 DFQATT, CDR2 SNEGSKA (reference sequence). CDR3 sequence (DNA): TGCAGTGCCAGGACCCCGAACACTGAAGCTTTCTTT. Amino acid sequence: CSARTPNTEAFF.

This clonotype showed up just a few times. J is TRBJ2-3 and V is TRBV10-3, with 8 bases aligning to TRBD1. V dropped 6 bases and J dropped 6; count of bases not matched to a gene: 8. Germline CDR1 reads ENHRY; CDR2 reads SYGVKD. CDR3 length equals 14 residues. The CDR3 coding sequence is TGTGCCATCAGCCCCGGGACAGGCCCCGATACGCAGTATTTT. Translating it yields CAISPGTGPDTQYF.

This clonotype was counted between two and nine times. CDR3 residues: CATSRGVGRAGANNEQFF. In DNA, the CDR3 is TGTGCCACCAGCAGAGGCGTGGGTAGAGCGGGGGCGAACAATGAGCAGTTCTTC. The V call is TRBV15, the J call TRBJ2-1, with 8 bases fitting TRBD2. The CDR3 is 18 amino acids. Trimming at V came to 1 base and at J to 5 bases, leaving 13 bases not matched to a gene. Germline V gene data show CDR1 as LNHNV and CDR2 as YYDKDF (reference sequence).